This T cell receptor (beta chain) was obtained from a study of blood T cell repertoires in COVID-19. Looking at the study overall: PBMCs, B-cell-depleted T cells, or T cells were the source of the cDNA or gDNA that made up the material.

The V gene end was trimmed by 1 base and the J gene end by 6 bases; junction bases not matched to a gene: 3. The CDR3 spans 15 residues. The germline V gene has CDR1 SGHVS and CDR2 FNYEAQ. Using immunoSEQ multiplex PCR, the repertoire was profiled, and TCRdb retains in-frame clones only, with some absent. This repertoire shows 95,000 to 150,000 clones, about 88% found once; its top ten account for less than 2%. This clone was seen once. This may be a read error, as it is one base from a much larger clone. Other DNA sequences in this sample translate to the same CDR3. The sample consisted of peripheral blood. The chain combines TRBV7-6 with TRBJ1-4; 9 bases align to TRBD1. The sequence derives from a human donor in a cohort sampled during active COVID-19. This chain's CDR3 is CASSLETGGDEKLFF. CDR3 nucleotides: TGTGCCAGCAGCTTAGAAACAGGGGGCGATGAAAAACTGTTTTTT.